The present T cell receptor beta chain was sequenced within a study of regulatory T cells in long-lasting Graves disease. Both iRepertoire HTBI primers and Arm-PCR of CDR3 regions were used to build the TCR beta libraries. From the multiplex PCR reads, TCRdb called clonotypes with MiXCR, one entry per CDR3 protein. The table records 300,000 or so distinct CDR3 sequences, around 19% of them present only once. The CDR3 runs 15 residues. Trimming left V 6 bases short and J 8 bases short, with 21 bases between. Germline CDR1 MDHEN, CDR2 SYDVKM. General study results and limits: Persistent disease was characterized by preferential usage of TRBV28, TRBJ1-2 and TRBJ2-5. New patients shared about a thousand public clonotypes, fewer than the approximately 2,700 shared by persistent patients.

Turning to this clonotype: Its antigen remains unknown.

Time point meaning: persistent/refractory GD, antithyroid drugs over 5 years with positive TRAb. TCR sequences were obtained from RNA taken from PBMCs. Patients were enrolled at an endocrinology department in Xi'an, China. Sample: peripheral blood mononuclear cells (PBMCs), taken when the disease was refractory, from a patient treated with antithyroid drugs. The chain employs TRBV28 and TRBJ2-3; D not certain. The receptor comes from a female donor with Graves disease. The chain's CDR3 is CASSRPLWSIPTQYF. Here the CDR3 DNA reads TGTGCCAGCAGCCGCCCCCTCTGGAGCATCCCTACGCAGTATTTT.